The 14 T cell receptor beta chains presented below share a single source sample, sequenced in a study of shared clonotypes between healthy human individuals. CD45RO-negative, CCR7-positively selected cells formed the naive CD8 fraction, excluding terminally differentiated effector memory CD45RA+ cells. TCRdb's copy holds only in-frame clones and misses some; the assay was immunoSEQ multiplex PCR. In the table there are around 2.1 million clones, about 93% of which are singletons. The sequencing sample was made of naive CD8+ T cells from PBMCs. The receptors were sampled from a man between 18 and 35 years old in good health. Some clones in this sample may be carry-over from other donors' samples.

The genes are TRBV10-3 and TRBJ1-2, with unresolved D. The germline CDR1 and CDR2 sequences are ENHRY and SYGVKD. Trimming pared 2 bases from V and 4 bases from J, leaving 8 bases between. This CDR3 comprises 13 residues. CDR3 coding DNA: TGTGCCATCAGTGAGGCTAGGGCCTATGGCTACACCTTC. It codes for CAISEARAYGYTF.

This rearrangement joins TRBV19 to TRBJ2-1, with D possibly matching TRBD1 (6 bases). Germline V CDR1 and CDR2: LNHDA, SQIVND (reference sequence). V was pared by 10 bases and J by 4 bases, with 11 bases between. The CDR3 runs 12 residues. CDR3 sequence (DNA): TGTGCCACCCGAGGGACATACAATGAGCAGTTCTTC. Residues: CATRGTYNEQFF.

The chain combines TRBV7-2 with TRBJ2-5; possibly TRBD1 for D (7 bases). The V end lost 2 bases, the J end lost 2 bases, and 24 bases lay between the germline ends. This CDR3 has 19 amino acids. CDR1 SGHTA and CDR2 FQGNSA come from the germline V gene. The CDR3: CASSLFGGQRRVIQETQYF. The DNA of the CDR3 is TGTGCCAGCAGCTTATTCGGGGGACAGCGCCGTGTGATACAAGAGACCCAGTACTTC.

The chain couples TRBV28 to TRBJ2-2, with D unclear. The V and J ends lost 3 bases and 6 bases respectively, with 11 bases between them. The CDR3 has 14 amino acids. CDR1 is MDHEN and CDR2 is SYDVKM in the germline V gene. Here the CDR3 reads CASSLTGNAGELFF. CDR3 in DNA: TGTGCCAGCAGTTTGACGGGCAATGCCGGGGAGCTGTTTTTT. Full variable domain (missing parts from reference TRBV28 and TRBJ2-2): DVKVTQSSRYLVKRTGEKVFLECVQDMDHENMFWYRQDPGLGLRLIYFSYDVKMKEKGDIPEGYSVSREKKERFSLILESASTNQTSMYLCASSLTGNAGELFFGEGSRLTVL.

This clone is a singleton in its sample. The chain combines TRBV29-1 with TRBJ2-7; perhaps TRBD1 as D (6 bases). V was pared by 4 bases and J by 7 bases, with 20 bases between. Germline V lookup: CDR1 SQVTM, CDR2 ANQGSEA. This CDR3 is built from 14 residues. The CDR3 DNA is TGCAGCGTTGGCCCCGGGAACAGGGACCGGGAGCAGTACTTC. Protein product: CSVGPGNRDREQYF.

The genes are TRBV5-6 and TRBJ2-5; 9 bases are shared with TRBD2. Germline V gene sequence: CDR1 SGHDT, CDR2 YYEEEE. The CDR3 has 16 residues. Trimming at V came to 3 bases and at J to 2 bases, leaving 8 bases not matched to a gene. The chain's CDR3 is CASSSRWTSEQETQYF. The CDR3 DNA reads TGTGCCAGCAGCTCAAGGTGGACTAGCGAACAAGAGACCCAGTACTTC. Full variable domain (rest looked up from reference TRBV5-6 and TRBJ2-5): DAGVTQSPTHLIKTRGQQVTLRCSPKSGHDTVSWYQQALGQGPQFIFQYYEEEERQRGNFPDRFSGHQFPNYSSELNVNALLLGDSALYLCASSSRWTSEQETQYFGPGTRLLVL.

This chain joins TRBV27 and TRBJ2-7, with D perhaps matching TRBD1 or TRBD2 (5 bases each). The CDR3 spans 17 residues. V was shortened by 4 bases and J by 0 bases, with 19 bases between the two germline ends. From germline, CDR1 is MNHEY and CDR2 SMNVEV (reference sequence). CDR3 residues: CASSYLVGATPSYEQYF. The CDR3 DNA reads TGTGCCAGCAGTTATCTGGTCGGGGCTACCCCCTCCTACGAGCAGTACTTC.

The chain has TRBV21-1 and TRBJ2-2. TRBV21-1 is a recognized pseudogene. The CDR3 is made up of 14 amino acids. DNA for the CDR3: TGTGCCAGCAGCAATCCCGCTAGGGCCGGGGAGCTGTTTTTT. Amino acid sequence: CASSNPARAGELFF.

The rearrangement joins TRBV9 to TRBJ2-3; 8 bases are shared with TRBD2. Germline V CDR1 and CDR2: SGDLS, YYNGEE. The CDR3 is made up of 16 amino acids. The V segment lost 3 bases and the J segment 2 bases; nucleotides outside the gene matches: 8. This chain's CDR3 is CASSGPGLGDTDTQYF. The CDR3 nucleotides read TGTGCCAGCAGCGGACCGGGACTAGGGGACACAGATACGCAGTATTTT.

The CDR3 coding sequence is TGTGCCAGCAGTTTTCATCCCAGCGGGAGGGCGGAATACAATGAGCAGTTCTTC. Protein sequence: CASSFHPSGRAEYNEQFF. This chain connects TRBV28 to TRBJ2-1; 10 nucleotides agree with TRBD2. Germline V gene sequence: CDR1 MDHEN, CDR2 SYDVKM. The J segment lost 4 bases and the V segment lost 3 bases, leaving 12 bases of the junction unmatched. This CDR3 is built from 18 residues.

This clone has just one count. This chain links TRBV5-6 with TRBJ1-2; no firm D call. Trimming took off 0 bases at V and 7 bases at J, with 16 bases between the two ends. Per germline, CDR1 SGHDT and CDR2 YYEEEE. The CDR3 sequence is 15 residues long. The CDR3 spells CASSLGPPGPAGYTF. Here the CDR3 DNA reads TGTGCCAGCAGCTTGGGCCCGCCTGGGCCCGCTGGCTACACCTTC.

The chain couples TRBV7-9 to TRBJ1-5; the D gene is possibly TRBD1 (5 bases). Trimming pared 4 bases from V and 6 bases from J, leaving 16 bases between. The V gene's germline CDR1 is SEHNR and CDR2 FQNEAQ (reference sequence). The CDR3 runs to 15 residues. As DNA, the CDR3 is TGTGCCAGCAGCTCTAGTGGGGGGATCGGTCAGCCCCAGCATTTT. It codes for CASSSSGGIGQPQHF. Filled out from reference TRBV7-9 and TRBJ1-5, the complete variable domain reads DTGVSQNPRHKITKRGQNVTFRCDPISEHNRLYWYRQTLGQGPEFLTYFQNEAQLEKSRLLSDRFSAERPKGSFSTLEIQRTEQGDSAMYLCASSSSGGIGQPQHFGDGTRLSIL.

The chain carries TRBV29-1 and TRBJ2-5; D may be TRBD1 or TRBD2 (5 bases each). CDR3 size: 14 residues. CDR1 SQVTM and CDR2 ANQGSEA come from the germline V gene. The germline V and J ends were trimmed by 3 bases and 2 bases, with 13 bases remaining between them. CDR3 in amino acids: CSVDTLGRQETQYF. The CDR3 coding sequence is TGCAGCGTTGATACTTTGGGACGGCAAGAGACCCAGTACTTC.

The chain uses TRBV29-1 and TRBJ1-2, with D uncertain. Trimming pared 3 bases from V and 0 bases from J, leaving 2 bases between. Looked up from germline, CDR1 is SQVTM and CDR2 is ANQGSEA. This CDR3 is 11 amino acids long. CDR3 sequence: CSVESNYGYTF. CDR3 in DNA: TGCAGCGTTGAGTCTAACTATGGCTACACCTTC.